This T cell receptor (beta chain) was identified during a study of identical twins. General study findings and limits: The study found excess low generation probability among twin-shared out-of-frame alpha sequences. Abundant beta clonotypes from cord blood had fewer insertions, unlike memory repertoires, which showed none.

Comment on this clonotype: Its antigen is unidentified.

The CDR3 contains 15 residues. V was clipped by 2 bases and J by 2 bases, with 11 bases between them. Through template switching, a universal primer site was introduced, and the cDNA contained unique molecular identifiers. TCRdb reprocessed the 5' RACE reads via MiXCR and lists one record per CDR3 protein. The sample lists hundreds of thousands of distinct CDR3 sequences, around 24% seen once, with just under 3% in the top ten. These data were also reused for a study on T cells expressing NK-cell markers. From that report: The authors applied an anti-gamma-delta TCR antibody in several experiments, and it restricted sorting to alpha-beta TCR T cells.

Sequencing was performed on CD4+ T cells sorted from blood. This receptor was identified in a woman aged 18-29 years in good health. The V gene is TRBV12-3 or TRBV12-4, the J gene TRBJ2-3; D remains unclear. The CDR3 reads CASSLRRTFTDTQYF. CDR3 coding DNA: TGTGCCAGCAGTTTAAGGCGAACCTTCACAGATACGCAGTATTTT.